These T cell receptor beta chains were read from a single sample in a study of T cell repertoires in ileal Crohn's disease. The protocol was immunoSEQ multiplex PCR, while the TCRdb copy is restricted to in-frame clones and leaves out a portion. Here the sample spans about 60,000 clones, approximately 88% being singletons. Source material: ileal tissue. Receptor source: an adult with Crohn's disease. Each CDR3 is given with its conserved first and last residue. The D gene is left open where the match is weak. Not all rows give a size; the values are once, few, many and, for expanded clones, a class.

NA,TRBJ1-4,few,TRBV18,CASSLGGSNEKLFF,TGTGCCAGCTCACTAGGGGGTTCAAATGAAAAACTGTTTTTT
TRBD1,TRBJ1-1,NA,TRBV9,CASSVGTGLEAFF,TGTGCCAGCAGCGTCGGGACAGGACTTGAAGCTTTCTTT
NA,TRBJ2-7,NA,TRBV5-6,CASSQPGNPYEQYF,TGTGCCAGCAGCCAACCAGGGAATCCCTACGAGCAGTACTTC
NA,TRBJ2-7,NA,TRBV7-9,CASAIGWTYEQYF,TGTGCCAGCGCGATCGGGTGGACCTACGAGCAGTACTTC
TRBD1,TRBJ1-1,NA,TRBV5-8,CASSLRTGTGEAFF,TGTGCCAGCAGCTTGAGGACGGGGACAGGGGAAGCTTTCTTT
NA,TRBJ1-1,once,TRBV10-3,CAISESSSEAFF,TGTGCCATCAGTGAGTCGTCGAGCGAAGCTTTCTTT
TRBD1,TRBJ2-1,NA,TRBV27,CASSLVGTGVYGEQFF,TGTGCCAGCAGTTTGGTCGGGACAGGTGTTTACGGTGAGCAGTTCTTC
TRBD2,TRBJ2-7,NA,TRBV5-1,CASSGLAGGGDEQYF,TGCGCCAGCAGTGGCCTAGCGGGAGGAGGCGACGAGCAGTACTTC
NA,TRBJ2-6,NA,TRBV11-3,CASSASGAAGANVLTF,TGTGCCAGCAGCGCCTCTGGGGCAGCCGGGGCCAACGTCCTGACTTTC
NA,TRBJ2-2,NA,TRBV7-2,CASSPRAGTGELFF,TGTGCCAGCAGCCCCAGGGCCGGCACCGGGGAGCTGTTTTTT
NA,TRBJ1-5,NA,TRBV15,CATSRGNGNQPQHF,TGTGCCACCAGCAGAGGTAATGGCAATCAGCCCCAGCATTTT
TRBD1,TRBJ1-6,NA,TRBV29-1,CSVDPDRGLYNSPLHF,TGCAGCGTTGACCCCGACAGGGGGCTTTATAATTCACCCCTCCACTTT